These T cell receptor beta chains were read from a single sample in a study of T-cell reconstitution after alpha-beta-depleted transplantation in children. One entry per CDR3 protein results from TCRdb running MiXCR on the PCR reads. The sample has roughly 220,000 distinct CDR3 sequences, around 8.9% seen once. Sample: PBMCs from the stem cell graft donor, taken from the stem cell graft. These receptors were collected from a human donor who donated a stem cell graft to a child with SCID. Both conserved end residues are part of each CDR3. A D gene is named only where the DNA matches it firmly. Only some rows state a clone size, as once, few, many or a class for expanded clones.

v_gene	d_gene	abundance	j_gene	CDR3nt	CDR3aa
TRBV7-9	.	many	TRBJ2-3	TGTGCCAGCAGCTCGACCCGGGATACGCAGTATTTT	CASSSTRDTQYF
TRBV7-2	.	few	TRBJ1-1	TGTGCCAGCAGCGCCCCAAGTAACACTGAAGCTTTCTTT	CASSAPSNTEAFF
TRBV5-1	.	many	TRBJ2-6	TGCGCCAGCACTCTTACCCTCGGTGGGGCCAACGTCCTGACTTTC	CASTLTLGGANVLTF
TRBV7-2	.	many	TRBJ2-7	TGTGCCAGCAGCCCGGGAATCTACGAGCAGTACTTC	CASSPGIYEQYF
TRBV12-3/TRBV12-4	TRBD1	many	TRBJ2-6	TGTGCCAGCAGTTACCTTACAGGGGTTGGGGCCAACGTCCTGACTTTC	CASSYLTGVGANVLTF
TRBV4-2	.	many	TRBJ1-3	TGTGCCAGCAGCCAAGGGGCAGGCCGCTCTGGAAACACCATATATTTT	CASSQGAGRSGNTIYF
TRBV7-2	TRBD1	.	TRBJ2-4	TGTGCCAGCGGCCCCCCACGGGGACAGCACTTC	CASGPPRGQHF
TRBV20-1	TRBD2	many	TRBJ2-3	TGCAGTGCTAGCGGGCTAGCGGGCCTTCGCACAGATACGCAGTATTTT	CSASGLAGLRTDTQYF
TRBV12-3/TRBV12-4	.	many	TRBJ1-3	TGTGCCAGCAGCCAAGCGGGGAAGGGGAACACCATATATTTT	CASSQAGKGNTIYF
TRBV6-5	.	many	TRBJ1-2	TGTGCCAGCAACAGGGACGGCTATGGCTACACCTTC	CASNRDGYGYTF
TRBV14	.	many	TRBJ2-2	TGTGCCAGCAGCCAAGTCTGGACCGGGGAGCTGTTTTTT	CASSQVWTGELFF
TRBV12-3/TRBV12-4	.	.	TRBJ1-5	TGTGCCAGTTGTCAGAACGCTAACAATCAGCCCCAGCATTTT	CASCQNANNQPQHF
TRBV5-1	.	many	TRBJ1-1	TGCGCCAGCAGCGTTCCGGGACCTATGAACACTGAAGCTTTCTTT	CASSVPGPMNTEAFF
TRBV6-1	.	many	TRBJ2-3	TGTGCCAGCAGCTTGGGACGGAATACAGATACGCAGTATTTT	CASSLGRNTDTQYF
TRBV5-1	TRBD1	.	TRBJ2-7	TGCGCCAGCGCCCCGCCCAGGACAGGGACCTACGAGCAGTACTTC	CASAPPRTGTYEQYF
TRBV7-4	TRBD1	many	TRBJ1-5	TGTGCCAGCAGCTCCGAAGGACAGGGGGCGTTCGTCTTCAATCAGCCCCAGCATTTT	CASSSEGQGAFVFNQPQHF
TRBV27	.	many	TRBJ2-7	TGTGCCAGCAGTTTCACGGGTGGTAGGACACCTGCGGGCGAGCAGTACTTC	CASSFTGGRTPAGEQYF
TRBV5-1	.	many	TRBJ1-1	TGCGCCAGCAGCTTGGCCGTATCGGGGGGCACTGAAGCTTTCTTT	CASSLAVSGGTEAFF
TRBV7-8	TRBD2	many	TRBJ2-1	TGTGCCAGCAGCTTATCGGGACTAGCGGGGGAGGGGTATGAGCAGTTCTTC	CASSLSGLAGEGYEQFF
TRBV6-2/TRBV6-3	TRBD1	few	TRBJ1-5	TGTGCCAGCAGTTCGACAGGGCGCAATCAGCCCCAGCATTTT	CASSSTGRNQPQHF
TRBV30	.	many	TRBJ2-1	TGTGCCTGGAGTCCAATAAATGAGCAGTTCTTC	CAWSPINEQFF
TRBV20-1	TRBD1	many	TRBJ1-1	TGCAGTGCTAGACCCCCTCACAGGGGTCGAAGGACTGAAGCTTTCTTT	CSARPPHRGRRTEAFF
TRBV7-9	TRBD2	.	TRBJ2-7	TGTGCCAGCAGCGGGGGGGACCACTACGAGCAGTACTTC	CASSGGDHYEQYF
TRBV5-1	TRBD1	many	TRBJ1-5	TGCGCCAGCAGGCCCACAGGGGATACCAATCAGCCCCAGCATTTT	CASRPTGDTNQPQHF
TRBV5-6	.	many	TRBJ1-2	TGTGCCAGCAGCGCCGATGGAGGCGACTATGGCTACACCTTC	CASSADGGDYGYTF
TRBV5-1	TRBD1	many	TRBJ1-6	TGCGCCAGCAGCTCGGCCGGGACAGAGTCTTCACCCCTCCACTTT	CASSSAGTESSPLHF
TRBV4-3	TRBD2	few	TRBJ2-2	TGCGCCAGCAGCCAAGTAGGAGGCGGGGGGGCTCCCGGGGAGCTGTTTTTT	CASSQVGGGGAPGELFF
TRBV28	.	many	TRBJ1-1	TGTGCCAGCAAACCGCTCCCGAACACTGAAGCTTTCTTT	CASKPLPNTEAFF
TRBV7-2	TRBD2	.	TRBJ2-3	TGTGCCAGCAGCTTAGCGGTTGAGCTAGCGGGGGGGCGCACAGATACGCAGTATTTT	CASSLAVELAGGRTDTQYF
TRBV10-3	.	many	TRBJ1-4	TGTGCCATCAGTGAGGAAGCGTCTAATGAAAAACTGTTTTTT	CAISEEASNEKLFF
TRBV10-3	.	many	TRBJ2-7	TGTGCCATCAGTGAGTCGTTAGTCGGTTCCACATCCTACGAGCAGTACTTC	CAISESLVGSTSYEQYF
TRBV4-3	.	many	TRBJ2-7	TGCGCCAGCAGCCAAGTCGGAGGAGTAAGGGGCGAGCAGTACTTC	CASSQVGGVRGEQYF
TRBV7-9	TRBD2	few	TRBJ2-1	TGTGCCAGCAGCTTCGGGGGGGCCTACAATGAGCAGTTCTTC	CASSFGGAYNEQFF
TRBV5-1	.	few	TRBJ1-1	TGCGCCAGCAGCTTGCAGCTCCGGGATGAAGCTTTCTTT	CASSLQLRDEAFF
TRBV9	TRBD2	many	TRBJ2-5	TGTGCCAGCAGCCCCCAACGGACTAGCGGGGTAGAGACCCAGTACTTC	CASSPQRTSGVETQYF
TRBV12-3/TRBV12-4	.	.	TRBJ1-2	TGTGCCAGCAGTACCGAGGTCTATGGCTACACCTTC	CASSTEVYGYTF
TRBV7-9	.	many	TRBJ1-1	TGTGCCAGCACCGATAGATACAAGGGGCAGAGGCCTGAAGCTTTCTTT	CASTDRYKGQRPEAFF
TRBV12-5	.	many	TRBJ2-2	TGTGCTAGTGGTTTGGCCCCTAAGCAGGGTGATACCGGGGAGCTGTTTTTT	CASGLAPKQGDTGELFF
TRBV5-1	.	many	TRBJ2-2	TGCGCCAGCGGACTCAGAAACGCTGAGACGAACACCGGGGAGCTGTTTTTT	CASGLRNAETNTGELFF
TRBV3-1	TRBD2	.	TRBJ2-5	TGTGCCAGCAGCCAAGAGGCCAAGCGGGGGAAGGAGACCCAGTACTTC	CASSQEAKRGKETQYF
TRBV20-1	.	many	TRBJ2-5	TGCAGTGCTCAAAGACAGGCGATCACGGAGACCCAGTACTTC	CSAQRQAITETQYF
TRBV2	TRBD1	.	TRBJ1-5	TGTGCCAGCAGTGAAGCTGGGACAGGGAAATTAGGGAATCAGCCCCAGCATTTT	CASSEAGTGKLGNQPQHF
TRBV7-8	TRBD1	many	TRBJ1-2	TGTGCCAGCAGCTTTGACAGGGCCCCCAACTATGGCTACACCTTC	CASSFDRAPNYGYTF
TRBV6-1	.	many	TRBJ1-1	TGTGCCAGCAGGACCTATACAGGGACGGGAAACACTGAAGCTTTCTTT	CASRTYTGTGNTEAFF
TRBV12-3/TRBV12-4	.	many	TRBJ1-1	TGTGCCAGCAGTTTTAGGCCAGGGGTAGGGGTTGCAGCTTTCTTT	CASSFRPGVGVAAFF
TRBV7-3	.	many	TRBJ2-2	TGTGCCAGCAGCGTCGATAGACCTCCGAACACCGGGGAGCTGTTTTTT	CASSVDRPPNTGELFF
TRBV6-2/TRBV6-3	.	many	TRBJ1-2	TGTGCCAGCAGCCTACGCTTCCAGGGGAACTATGGCTACACCTTC	CASSLRFQGNYGYTF
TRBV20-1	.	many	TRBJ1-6	TGCAGTGCACACAGCTTGCCTTATTCACCCCTCCACTTT	CSAHSLPYSPLHF
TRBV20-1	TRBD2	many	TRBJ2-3	TGCAGTGCTAGAGCACTAGCGGTGAGCACAGATACGCAGTATTTT	CSARALAVSTDTQYF
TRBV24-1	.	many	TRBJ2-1	TGTGCCACCAGTGCGAACTTCGGGGCGCACACATTCAATGAGCAGTTCTTC	CATSANFGAHTFNEQFF
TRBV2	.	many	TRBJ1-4	TGTGCCAGCAGGAACCTGCCGGGGGAAAAACTGTTTTTT	CASRNLPGEKLFF
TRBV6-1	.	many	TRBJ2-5	TGTGCCAGCAGTGAAGGAGTAGGGATGGCGACCCAGTACTTC	CASSEGVGMATQYF
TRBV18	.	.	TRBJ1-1	TGTGCCAGCTCACGCATCGGGACCGAGGACACTGAAGCTTTCTTT	CASSRIGTEDTEAFF
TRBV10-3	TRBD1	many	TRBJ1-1	TGTGCCATCAGTGAAGACAGGGGGCGAGGCACTGAAGCTTTCTTT	CAISEDRGRGTEAFF
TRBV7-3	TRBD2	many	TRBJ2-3	TGTGCCAGCAGCACAAAGGCCCGGGCTAGCGGGTATAGCACAGATACGCAGTATTTT	CASSTKARASGYSTDTQYF
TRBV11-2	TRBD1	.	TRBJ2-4	TGTGCCAGCAGCGGAGTGGGCAGGACAGGGGGGCTAGCCAAAAACATTCAGTACTTC	CASSGVGRTGGLAKNIQYF
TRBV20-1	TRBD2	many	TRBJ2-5	TGCAGTGCTATAGCGGGGGGGCTACAAGAGACCCAGTACTTC	CSAIAGGLQETQYF
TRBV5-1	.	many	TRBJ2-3	TGCGCCAGCAGCTTGACGGGGGCTACAGATACGCAGTATTTT	CASSLTGATDTQYF